Presented here are 2 T cell receptor beta chains from one specimen sequenced in a study of cytomegalovirus exposure and HLA in healthy donors (dated 2017 in TCRdb). Library prep was done by the immunoSEQ multiplex PCR assay. A mixture of 60 forward primers for TCR Vbeta segments and 13 reverse primers for TCR Jbeta segments was used in the multiplex PCR. Imported from immuneACCESS, the table was reduced by TCRdb to in-frame sequences with V and J called. These copies leave out some clones; in studies compared against another copy, an unresolved V gene accounts for under half, and the cause of the remainder is not known. This sample is represented by approximately 110,000 clones; 75% to 85% of them were singletons. Of the sample, about 6.3% is held by the ten largest clones. The specimen was PBMCs. The receptor source for this set is a man between 18 and 35 years old in good health and CMV-seronegative.

This chain uses TRBV28 with TRBJ2-3; 9 positions match TRBD2. CDR1 and CDR2 (germline): MDHEN, SYDVKM. J was trimmed by 2 bases and V by 7 bases; bases with no gene match: 4. This CDR3 has 14 amino acids. As DNA, the CDR3 is TGTGCCAGCAAAGGACTAGCGTTCACAGATACGCAGTATTTT. As protein: CASKGLAFTDTQYF. The full variable domain, completed using reference TRBV28 and TRBJ2-3, is DVKVTQSSRYLVKRTGEKVFLECVQDMDHENMFWYRQDPGLGLRLIYFSYDVKMKEKGDIPEGYSVSREKKERFSLILESASTNQTSMYLCASKGLAFTDTQYFGPGTRLTVL.

This rearrangement joins TRBV4-3 to TRBJ2-1; possibly TRBD1 for D (6 bases). The CDR3 is made up of 17 amino acids. Deletions cut 5 bases from V and 1 base from J, with 18 bases between. The germline CDR1 and CDR2 sequences are LGHNA and YSLEER. The CDR3 loop is CASSLSRDRSSYNEQFF. The CDR3 DNA follows: TGCGCCAGCAGCTTGTCGAGAGACAGGTCGTCCTACAATGAGCAGTTCTTC.